Each of the 9 T cell receptor beta chains below was sequenced from the same sample in a study of control samples from healthy donors and cancer patients. Repertoires were generated with immunoSEQ multiplex PCR, while TCRdb's copy carries only in-frame clones and drops some. The sample carries more than 95,000 clones, over 90% recorded once. Material: blood. These receptors all stem from a man younger than 45 in good health.

Only a few counts were recorded for this clone. V usage is TRBV4-1 and J usage is TRBJ1-1; D unclear. Trimming shortened V by 6 bases and J by 4 bases, and 12 bases separated the two germline ends. This CDR3 has 13 amino acids. In germline, CDR1 is MGHRA, CDR2 YSYEKL. For the CDR3, the DNA is TGCGCCAGCAGGTCAGCGGCCGCCACTGAAGCTTTCTTT. Translation gives CASRSAAATEAFF.

This clone came up once. This sequence joins TRBV30 and TRBJ1-1, with unresolved D. Germline V gene sequence: CDR1 GTSNPN, CDR2 SVGIG (reference sequence). Trimming left V 1 base short and J 0 bases short, with 3 bases between. The CDR3 spans 12 residues. CDR3 sequence (DNA): TGTGCCTGGAGTGCAGTGAACACTGAAGCTTTCTTT. Its translation: CAWSAVNTEAFF.

This clone was seen a few times. The chain employs TRBV6-6 and TRBJ2-1; weak D call: TRBD1 (6 bases). The CDR3 contains 19 residues. The germline V gene has CDR1 MNHNY and CDR2 SVGAGI (reference sequence). With 5 bases removed from V and 2 bases from J, the gap between germline ends came to 25 bases. The CDR3 nucleotides are TGTGCCAGCAGTCGACCGCGGTCCCCAAACAGGGTGACCTACAATGAGCAGTTCTTC. It codes for CASSRPRSPNRVTYNEQFF.

V and J are TRBV11-3 and TRBJ1-5, with 9 positions matching TRBD1. CDR3 length: 17 residues. Germline V gene sequence: CDR1 SGHNT, CDR2 YENEEA. Trimming took 0 bases from V and 6 from J; bases not matched to a gene: 9. The CDR3 DNA reads TGTGCCAGCAGCTTAGATACAGGGGGCAGGGGAGGTCAGCCCCAGCATTTT. Translation gives CASSLDTGGRGGQPQHF. Filled out from reference TRBV11-3 and TRBJ1-5, the complete variable domain reads EAGVVQSPRYKIIEKKQPVAFWCNPISGHNTLYWYLQNLGQGPELLIRYENEEAVDDSQLPKDRFSAERLKGVDSTLKIQPAELGDSAVYLCASSLDTGGRGGQPQHFGDGTRLSIL.

The chain recombines TRBV23-1 with TRBJ1-5; tentatively, D is TRBD1 (6 bases). TRBV23-1 is assigned to the ORF class and has an uncertain function. The V end lost 6 bases, the J end lost 4 bases, and 28 bases lay between the germline ends. The CDR3 is 19 amino acids. The CDR3 reads CASRLHPRSGEKGNQPQHF. The DNA of the CDR3 is TGCGCCAGCAGACTCCACCCCAGGTCAGGGGAGAAGGGGAATCAGCCCCAGCATTTT.

This chain joins TRBV5-1 and TRBJ1-2; D not resolved. Trimming took off 0 bases at V and 7 bases at J, with 19 bases between the two ends. This CDR3 is built from 16 residues. The germline V gene has CDR1 SGHRS and CDR2 YFSETQ. The CDR3, as DNA: TGCGCCAGCAGCTTGGGTTCTGGCCCCCTGGGAGGTGGCTACACCTTC. Protein product: CASSLGSGPLGGGYTF.

The chain recombines TRBV9 with TRBJ2-1; D not certain. Looked up from germline, CDR1 is SGDLS and CDR2 is YYNGEE. V was trimmed by 0 bases and J by 2 bases, leaving 9 bases between them. This CDR3 is built from 15 residues. CDR3 DNA sequence: TGTGCCAGCAGCGTAGGTCCTGGGGCCTACAATGAGCAGTTCTTC. Translating gives CASSVGPGAYNEQFF. Filled out from reference TRBV9 and TRBJ2-1, the complete variable domain reads DSGVTQTPKHLITATGQRVTLRCSPRSGDLSVYWYQQSLDQGLQFLIQYYNGEERAKGNILERFSAQQFPDLHSELNLSSLELGDSALYFCASSVGPGAYNEQFFGPGTRLTVL.

V gene TRBV24-1 combines with J gene TRBJ1-1, with D possibly being TRBD1 (5 bases). Germline CDR1 is KGHDR and CDR2 is SFDVKD. Trimming stripped 4 bases from V and 1 base from J, with 6 bases between. CDR3 length: 13 amino acids. The CDR3 DNA is TGTGCCACCAGTGACGGGGGGAACACTGAAGCTTTCTTT. Its protein product is CATSDGGNTEAFF.

With regard to this clone: Other DNA sequences in the sample encode the same CDR3. This chain uses TRBV9 with TRBJ1-1; D is perhaps TRBD1 (5 bases). Germline lookup yields CDR1 SGDLS and CDR2 YYNGEE. Trimming stripped 2 bases from V and 4 bases from J, with 6 bases between. The CDR3 runs 12 residues. For the CDR3, the DNA is TGTGCCAGCAGCGTCGGGGGCACTGAAGCTTTCTTT. It is translated as CASSVGGTEAFF.